This is a list of T cell receptor beta chains from one sample in a study of beta chain features in type 1 diabetes. Only in-frame clones appear in the TCRdb table, and some are missing; sequencing was by immunoSEQ multiplex PCR. The top ten hold about 0.045% of the sample, which has fewer than 550,000 clones, about 10% seen once. The material sequenced was naive CD4+ T cells from blood. Receptor source: a young woman in good health. Each CDR3 is given with its conserved first and last residue. A D gene is named only where the DNA matches it firmly. Expanded clones are given a class, and other clones once, few, many or no size at all.

V gene	D gene	clone size	J gene	CDR3 DNA	CDR3 protein
TRBV7-3	.	.	TRBJ2-6	TGTGCCAGCAGCTTAGACAGCTCTGGGGCCAACGTCCTGACTTTC	CASSLDSSGANVLTF
TRBV9	.	.	TRBJ2-7	TGTGCCAGCAGCGTCAGCTACGATACTAGTGCGGCCGAGCAGTACTTC	CASSVSYDTSAAEQYF
TRBV30	.	.	TRBJ1-3	TGTGCCTGGACTCCCTCGCGGGTTGGAAACACCATATATTTT	CAWTPSRVGNTIYF
TRBV4-1	.	.	TRBJ1-5	TGCGCCAGCAGCGTCGAAGTGATGGTGTCCCAGCATTTT	CASSVEVMVSQHF
TRBV19	.	few	TRBJ1-1	TGTGCCAGTAGTATACAGAACACTGAAGCTTTCTTT	CASSIQNTEAFF
TRBV7-2	.	.	TRBJ2-5	TGTGCCAGCAGCTTAGGGAGGGCCCAGTACTTC	CASSLGRAQYF
TRBV11-3	.	few	TRBJ2-4	TGTGCCAGCAGCTCACGACTAGCCAAAAACATTCAGTACTTC	CASSSRLAKNIQYF
TRBV5-1	TRBD2	few	TRBJ2-7	TGCGCCAGCAGCTTGGTGGTAGCGGGACGGTACGAGCAGTACTTC	CASSLVVAGRYEQYF
TRBV7-9	.	few	TRBJ2-5	TGTGCCAGCAGCGATCCGGGACTTCGAGAGACCCAGTACTTC	CASSDPGLRETQYF
TRBV7-6	.	.	TRBJ2-4	TGTGCCAGCAGCTCCCTGGGCCGGAAGGGAAACATTCAGTACTTC	CASSSLGRKGNIQYF
TRBV9	.	few	TRBJ2-7	TGTGCCAGCAGTCGCGGACGGATAAACTACGAGCAGTACTTC	CASSRGRINYEQYF
TRBV4-2	TRBD2	few	TRBJ2-1	TGTGCCAGCAGCCAAAGCGGGCTAGCGGCCTACAATGAGCAGTTCTTC	CASSQSGLAAYNEQFF
TRBV18	.	few	TRBJ2-7	TGTGCCAGCTCAGTCCCAGGGTACCGCGAGCAGTACTTC	CASSVPGYREQYF
TRBV5-1	TRBD2	.	TRBJ2-1	TGCGCCAGCAGCAGAGTAGCGGGCTCCTACAATGAGCAGTTCTTC	CASSRVAGSYNEQFF
TRBV2	TRBD1	.	TRBJ1-5	TGTGCCAGCAGTGGCCGGACAGGGCGATATCAGCCCCAGCATTTT	CASSGRTGRYQPQHF
TRBV7-9	.	few	TRBJ1-4	TGTGCCAGCAGCGTGGGCTCCAGCTCGAGTGAAAAACTGTTTTTT	CASSVGSSSSEKLFF
TRBV7-2	.	few	TRBJ1-5	TGTGCCAGCAGCAGAGTAGTGGGGGGCCAGCCCCAGCATTTT	CASSRVVGGQPQHF
TRBV7-2	.	few	TRBJ1-1	TGTGCCAGCAGCTTAGCGAGTCAGATGAACACTGAAGCTTTCTTT	CASSLASQMNTEAFF
TRBV7-9	.	.	TRBJ2-3	TGTGCCAGCAGCCCTCGACAGGCGGGCACAGATACGCAGTATTTT	CASSPRQAGTDTQYF
TRBV14	.	few	TRBJ2-2	TGTGCCAGCAGCCAAGTCGTTATACCCCGCACCGGGGAGCTGTTTTTT	CASSQVVIPRTGELFF
TRBV4-1	TRBD2	.	TRBJ2-2	TGCGCCAGCAGCAAAACGCGGGGGGATAACACCGGGGAGCTGTTTTTT	CASSKTRGDNTGELFF
TRBV4-3	.	.	TRBJ2-7	TGCGCCAGCAGCCTGGGACTGAGCTACGAGCAGTACTTC	CASSLGLSYEQYF
TRBV7-2	.	few	TRBJ2-2	TGTGCCAGCAGCCCCGACTTGATAGAGAACACCGGGGAGCTGTTTTTT	CASSPDLIENTGELFF
TRBV29-1	.	few	TRBJ1-2	TGCAGCGGGTGGGAGGCTGGCTACACCTTC	CSGWEAGYTF
TRBV4-2	TRBD1	.	TRBJ2-2	TGTGCCAGCAGCCACCCCAGACAGGGGGCTGCCGGGGAGCTGTTTTTT	CASSHPRQGAAGELFF
TRBV7-2	.	.	TRBJ1-1	TGTGCCAGCAGCTTAGCCCGAACCCGGGACATTCCAACCTTT	CASSLARTRDIPTF
TRBV7-8	.	few	TRBJ2-4	TGTGCCAGCAGCGTAGGAAACATTCAGTACTTC	CASSVGNIQYF
TRBV7-2	.	.	TRBJ2-2	TGTGCCAGCAGCCCGTACACCGGGGAGCTGTTTTTT	CASSPYTGELFF
TRBV9	.	.	TRBJ2-2	TGTGCCAGCAGCGCGATACGAGGACGGAACGGGGAGCTGTTTTTT	CASSAIRGRNGELFF
TRBV25-1	TRBD1	few	TRBJ2-5	TGTGCCAGCCAAAACCCAAACAGGGGACAAGAGACCCAGTACTTC	CASQNPNRGQETQYF
TRBV6-5	.	few	TRBJ2-7	TGTGCCAGCAGATCGATATACGAGCAGTACTTC	CASRSIYEQYF
TRBV13	.	.	TRBJ2-3	TGTGCCAGCAGCTCCCCCTTGGAGCGGGGCACAGATACGCAGTATTTT	CASSSPLERGTDTQYF
TRBV27	.	.	TRBJ2-7	TGTGCCAGCAAATTTGCGGCGAGCTCCTACGAGCAGTACTTC	CASKFAASSYEQYF
TRBV19	.	few	TRBJ2-2	TGTGCCAGTAGTATTTGGGTTAGCGGGAACACCGGGGAGCTGTTTTTT	CASSIWVSGNTGELFF
TRBV7-3	.	few	TRBJ2-3	TGTGCCAGCAGCTTAGGTCCAGTTAGGGGATTAGATACGCAGTATTTT	CASSLGPVRGLDTQYF
TRBV9	.	few	TRBJ2-2	TGTGCCAGCAGCGTAGCTACTAGATCCGGGGAGCTGTTTTTT	CASSVATRSGELFF